At least ten counts were recorded for the clone carrying this T cell receptor (beta chain). Its antigen is not identified. Patients aged 18 to 65 with hyperthyroidism were newly diagnosed, with duration under 2 months. The study left out patients who had uncontrolled infection, other autoimmune disease, pregnancy or lactation. PBMCs were sourced from 9 to 10 ml fresh peripheral blood. Germline V gives CDR1 SGDLS, CDR2 YYNGEE. The length of the CDR3 is 14 residues. V was clipped by 2 bases and J by 5 bases, with 11 bases between them. TCR beta CDR3 region amplification was performed from RNA transcripts. The TCR CDR3 was amplified in a first-round RT-PCR using the HTBI primer set. MiXCR, applied by TCRdb to the multiplex PCR reads, yields one record per CDR3 protein. The table records about 350,000 distinct CDR3 sequences, about 18% of them present only once. This sample stems from a study of T cells in Graves' hyperthyroidism and ophthalmopathy. Study-wide results and limits: Blood also contained most expanded thyroid clonotypes above 0.001.

The sequenced material came from blood. This chain uses TRBV9 with TRBJ1-5; D remains ambiguous. The sequence was collected from a woman under 30 with Graves' hyperthyroidism. CDR3 coding DNA: TGTGCCAGCAGCGTGGAACCGGGCGATCAGCCCCAGCATTTT. Translated, it gives CASSVEPGDQPQHF.